This T cell receptor beta chain was profiled in a study of T cell clusters in autoimmune cytopenias (dated by TCRdb to the late 2010s). In the study overall: Healthy donor controls had a mean age of 56 years and a median age of around 60 years, with about half of the roughly 45 female. TRB sequencing reached a median depth of approximately 50,000 reads per sample and yielded a median of around 2,400 distinct TRB clonotypes per sample. The goal of the study was to find out whether patients with autoimmune cytopenia have a disease-specific immune repertoire signature that could be used as a blood-based biomarker. In autoimmune cytopenia patients, peripheral blood TRB and IGH repertoires were sequenced during active disease and over treatment follow-up, together with healthy, CLL and autoimmune hepatitis controls. For primary cytopenia, fewer than 30 age-matched healthy donors were used as controls, and for secondary cytopenia, about 15 age-matched CLL patients were used as controls. Repertoires from autoimmune hepatitis patients were compared with those of about two dozen healthy donors matched for age and sex. General findings and caveats noted by the study authors: TRB repertoire shifts, with less even repertoires observed in secondary cytopenia and CLL, were mostly attributed to lymphoma bias rather than autoimmunity. The T cell clusters were defined only in silico, and the functional role of the clusters still needed to be validated experimentally. The GLIPH analysis suggested a lack of physiological T cell clusters in primary autoimmune cytopenia patients, since some 50 clusters were exclusive to healthy donors whereas 17 were exclusive to patients. In the comparison of secondary cytopenia with CLL, the cluster-lack signature was not observed, apparently because the dominant lymphoma-associated repertoire masked the signature. Healthy donors showed approximately 3-fold more exclusive TRB clusters than active autoimmune hepatitis patients, consistent with an autoimmunity-wide signature.

As for this clonotype: Its specific antigen is unknown.

CDR1 MNHNY and CDR2 SVGAGI were looked up in the germline V gene (reference sequence). The CDR3 sequence holds 12 residues, the cysteine and phenylalanine included. DNA is not recorded here. TRB rearrangements were amplified by multiplex PCR following a touch-down protocol, with the TRB-A and TRB-B primer pools mixed in one tube. Illumina adapters and sample indices were added to the amplicons through two consecutive PCR reactions using Phusion HS II polymerase. The amplicons were purified from gel with the NucleoSpin Gel and PCR Clean-up kit, after which the amplicons were quantified by Qubit and checked for quality on an Agilent 2100 Bioanalyzer. Libraries were sequenced on an Illumina MiSeq using 600-cycle, single-indexed, paired-end runs. The authors' pipeline ran thus. TRB reads were aligned and assembled with MiXCR version 2.1.12 using the default MiXCR reference library. A clone was defined by each unique CDR3 nucleotide sequence, and the analysis included only productive sequences supported by at least two reads. Repertoire diversity was assessed with alpha-parameterized diversity profiles (alpha 0 to 5), including the Shannon (alpha 1) and Simpson (alpha 2) indices, which were computed with an R script. Combinatorial TRB VJ usage was computed with the tcR package and compared between cohorts by principal component analysis with ade4. Using GLIPH, TCRbeta CDR3s were clustered on pairs of cohorts matched for age and read depth, and a Wilcoxon test was used to compare cluster frequencies. TCRdb reprocessed the sequencing reads and holds a single record per CDR3 protein sequence, with no DNA. The V and J calls follow TCRdb's processing rather than the paper's. The sample table records roughly 7,000 distinct CDR3 sequences. Of the sample, roughly 4.8% is held by the ten largest clones.

Each sample's TRB amplification started from roughly 260 ng of peripheral blood genomic DNA, which corresponds to approximately 36,000 genome equivalents. These same data were also listed under a study on T cell repertoires in aging, cancer and after chemotherapy. That second report states: Donors were distributed across six age groups ranging from 30 or younger to 70 or older, with at least three individuals included per group. TCR repertoires from healthy donor controls were recorded over periods of several months to years and showed clear clonal overlap between repeated samplings. In total, the full dataset held 8.5 million to 9.5 million TCR reads. Untreated patients with hematological or solid cancers showed significantly lower blood TCR diversity and higher clonality than age-matched healthy donors. In healthy donors, the decline in TCR diversity with age was mainly explained by loss of richness, whereas in cancer patients loss of evenness was also found to contribute. An increase in median generation probability over the chemotherapy interval was observed in both cancer cohorts, suggesting that the repertoire was reconstituted through rebound thymic output. According to the authors, the repertoire data do not allow conclusions to be drawn about immunological memory after chemotherapy. To examine immunoaging and T cell reconstitution after chemotherapy, the study profiled TCR beta repertoires in peripheral blood from healthy donors and cancer patients. Alongside around 98 healthy donors serving as a reference group, the cohort included some 210 cancer patients, of whom some 91 had hematological cancers and 124 had solid cancers. MiXCR versions 2.12 and 3.0.5 were used to process the TRB sequences. Shannon diversity, evenness, clonality (one minus evenness), and alpha-parameterized diversity profiles from alpha 0 to 5 were included as repertoire metrics. Generation probabilities of clones in paired pre- and post-chemotherapy samples were computed with the IGoR algorithm.

The receptor's source is a human donor in good health. Sequenced material: peripheral blood. The V and J segments used are TRBV6-6 and TRBJ2-7. The CDR3 reads CASSLVDYEQYF.